This T cell receptor beta chain was recorded in a study of cytomegalovirus exposure and HLA in healthy donors. For the study at large: HLA-typed donors were the source of 90 million or so unique TCRs, which an early data release held. Study-wide points: After further analysis at a later stage, some 15,000 TCR beta sequences were associated with HLA alleles at 0.05 false discovery rate. A later analysis revealed that TCR association rates differed between HLA loci, peaking at DRB1 and bottoming out at HLA-C. The only immune exposure information that was available was CMV serostatus.

A note on this clone: Its antigen is not known.

Trimming took 0 bases from V and 0 from J; bases not matched to a gene: 8. CDR3 length equals 18 residues. Germline V gives CDR1 LGHNA, CDR2 YSLEER. 13 Jbeta primers and 60 Vbeta primers were used for the PCR. Clones were sequenced by immunoSEQ multiplex PCR, and TCRdb holds only the in-frame ones, with some missing. Here the sample table reports around 70,000 clones. This clonotype originated in a boy younger than 18 in good health and CMV-seronegative. Specimen: PBMCs. The chain uses TRBV4-3 and TRBJ2-1; 7 nucleotides line up with TRBD2. The CDR3 sequence: CASSQDVASGYSYNEQFF. DNA for the CDR3: TGCGCCAGCAGCCAAGATGTGGCTAGCGGATACTCCTACAATGAGCAGTTCTTC.